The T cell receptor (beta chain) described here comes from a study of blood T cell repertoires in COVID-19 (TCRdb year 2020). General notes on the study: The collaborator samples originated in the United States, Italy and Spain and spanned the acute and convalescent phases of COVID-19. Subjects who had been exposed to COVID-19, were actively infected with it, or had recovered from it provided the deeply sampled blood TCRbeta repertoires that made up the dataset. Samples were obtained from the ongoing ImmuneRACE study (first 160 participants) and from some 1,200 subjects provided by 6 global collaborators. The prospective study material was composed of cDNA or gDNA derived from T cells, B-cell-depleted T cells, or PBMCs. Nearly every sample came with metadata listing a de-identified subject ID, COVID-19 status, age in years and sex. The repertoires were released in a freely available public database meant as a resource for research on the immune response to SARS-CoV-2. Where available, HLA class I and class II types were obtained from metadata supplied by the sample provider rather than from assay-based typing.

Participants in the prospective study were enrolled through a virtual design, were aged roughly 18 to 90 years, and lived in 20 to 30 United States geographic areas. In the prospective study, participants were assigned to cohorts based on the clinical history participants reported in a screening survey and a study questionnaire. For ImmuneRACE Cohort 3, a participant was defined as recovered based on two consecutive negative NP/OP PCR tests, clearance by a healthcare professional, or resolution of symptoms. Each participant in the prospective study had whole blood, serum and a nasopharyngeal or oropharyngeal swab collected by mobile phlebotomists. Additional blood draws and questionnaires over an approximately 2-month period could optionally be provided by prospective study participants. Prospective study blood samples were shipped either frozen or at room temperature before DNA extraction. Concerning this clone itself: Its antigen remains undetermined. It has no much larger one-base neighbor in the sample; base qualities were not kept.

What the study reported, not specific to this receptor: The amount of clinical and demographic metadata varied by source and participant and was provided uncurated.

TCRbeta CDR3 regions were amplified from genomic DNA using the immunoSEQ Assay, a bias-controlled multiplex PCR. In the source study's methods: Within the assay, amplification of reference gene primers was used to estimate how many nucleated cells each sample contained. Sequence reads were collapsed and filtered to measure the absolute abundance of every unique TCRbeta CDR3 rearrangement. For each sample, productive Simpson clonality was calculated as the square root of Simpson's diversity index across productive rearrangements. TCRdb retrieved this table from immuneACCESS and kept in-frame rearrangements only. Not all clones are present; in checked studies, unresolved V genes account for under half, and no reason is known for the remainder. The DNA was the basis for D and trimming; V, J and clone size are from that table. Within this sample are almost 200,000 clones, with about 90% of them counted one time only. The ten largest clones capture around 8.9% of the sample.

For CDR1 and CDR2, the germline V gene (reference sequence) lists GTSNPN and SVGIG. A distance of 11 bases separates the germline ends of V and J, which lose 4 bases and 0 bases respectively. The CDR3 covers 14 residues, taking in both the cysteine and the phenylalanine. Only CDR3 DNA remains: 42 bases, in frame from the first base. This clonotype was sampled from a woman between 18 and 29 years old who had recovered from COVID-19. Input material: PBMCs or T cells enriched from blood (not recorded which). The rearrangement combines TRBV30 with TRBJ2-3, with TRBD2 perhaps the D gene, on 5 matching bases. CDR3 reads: CAWKRGASTDTQYF. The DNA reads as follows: TGTGCCTGGAAACGGGGAGCTAGCACAGATACGCAGTATTTT. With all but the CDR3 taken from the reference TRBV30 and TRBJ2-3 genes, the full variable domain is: SQTIHQWPATLVQPVGSPLSLECTVEGTSNPNLYWYRQAAGRGLQLLFYSVGIGQISSEVPQNLSASRPQDRQFILSSKKLLLSDSGFYLCAWKRGASTDTQYFGPGTRLTVL.